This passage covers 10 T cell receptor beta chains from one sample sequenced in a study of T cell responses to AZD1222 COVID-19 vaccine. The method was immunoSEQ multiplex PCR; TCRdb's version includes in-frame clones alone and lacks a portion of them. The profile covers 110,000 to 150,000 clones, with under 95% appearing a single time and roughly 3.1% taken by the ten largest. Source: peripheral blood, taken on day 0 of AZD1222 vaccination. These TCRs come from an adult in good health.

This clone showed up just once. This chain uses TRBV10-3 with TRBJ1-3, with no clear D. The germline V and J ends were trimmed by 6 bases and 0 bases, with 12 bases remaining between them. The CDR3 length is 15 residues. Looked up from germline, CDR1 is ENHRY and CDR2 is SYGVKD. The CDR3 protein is CAISDGPVSGNTIYF. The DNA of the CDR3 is TGTGCCATCAGCGATGGACCGGTCTCTGGAAACACCATATATTTT.

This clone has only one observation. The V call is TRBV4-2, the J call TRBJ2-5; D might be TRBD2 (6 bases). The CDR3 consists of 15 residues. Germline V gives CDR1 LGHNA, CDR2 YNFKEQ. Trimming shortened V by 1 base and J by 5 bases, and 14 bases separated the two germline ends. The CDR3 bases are TGTGCCAGCAGCCAAGGGGACTCTAGGATGGAGACCCAGTACTTC. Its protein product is CASSQGDSRMETQYF.

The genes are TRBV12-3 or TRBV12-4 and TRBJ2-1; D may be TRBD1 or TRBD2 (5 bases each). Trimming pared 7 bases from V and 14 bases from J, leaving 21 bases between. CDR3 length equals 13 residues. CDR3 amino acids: CASTSVSAKGEFF. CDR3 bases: TGTGCCAGCACCTCCGTTAGCGCAAAAGGGGAGTTCTTC.

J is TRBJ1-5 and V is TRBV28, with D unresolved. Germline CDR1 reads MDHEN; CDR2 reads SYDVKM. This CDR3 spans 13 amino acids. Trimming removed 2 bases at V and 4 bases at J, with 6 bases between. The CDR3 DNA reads TGTGCCAGCAGTTTAAATGGAAATCAGCCCCAGCATTTT. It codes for CASSLNGNQPQHF.

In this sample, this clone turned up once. This CDR3 is CASSLIGHYEQYF. The CDR3 DNA reads TGTGCCAGCAGCTTGATTGGACACTACGAGCAGTACTTC. The chain links TRBV5-6 to TRBJ2-7; tentative D call: TRBD1 (5 bases). Germline V gene data show CDR1 as SGHDT and CDR2 as YYEEEE. Trimming took off 1 base at V and 3 bases at J, with 8 bases between the two ends. The CDR3 has 13 amino acids.

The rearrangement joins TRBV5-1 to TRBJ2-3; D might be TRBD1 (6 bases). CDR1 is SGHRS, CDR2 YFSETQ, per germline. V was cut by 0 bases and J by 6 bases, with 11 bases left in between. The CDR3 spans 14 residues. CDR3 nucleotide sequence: TGCGCCAGCAGCTTGGGGACCAGGGGTGATACGCAGTATTTT. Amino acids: CASSLGTRGDTQYF.

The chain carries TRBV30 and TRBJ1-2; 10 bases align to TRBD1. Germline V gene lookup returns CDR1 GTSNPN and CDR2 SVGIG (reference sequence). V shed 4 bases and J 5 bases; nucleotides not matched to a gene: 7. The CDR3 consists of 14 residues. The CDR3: CAWTTDRGMYGYTF. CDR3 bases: TGTGCCTGGACCACGGACAGGGGGATGTATGGCTACACCTTC.

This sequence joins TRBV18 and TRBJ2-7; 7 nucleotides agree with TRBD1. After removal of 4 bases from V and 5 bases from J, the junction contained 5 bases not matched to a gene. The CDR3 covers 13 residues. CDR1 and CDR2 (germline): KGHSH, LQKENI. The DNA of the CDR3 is TGTGCCAGCTCACTTTCGGACAGGAACGAGCAGTACTTC. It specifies CASSLSDRNEQYF.

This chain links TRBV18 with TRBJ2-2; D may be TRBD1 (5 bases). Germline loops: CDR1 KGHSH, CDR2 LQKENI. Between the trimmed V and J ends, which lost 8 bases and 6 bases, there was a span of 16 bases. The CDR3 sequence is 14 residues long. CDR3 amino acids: CASQKMGRAGELFF. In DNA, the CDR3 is TGTGCCAGCCAAAAGATGGGGCGAGCCGGGGAGCTGTTTTTT.

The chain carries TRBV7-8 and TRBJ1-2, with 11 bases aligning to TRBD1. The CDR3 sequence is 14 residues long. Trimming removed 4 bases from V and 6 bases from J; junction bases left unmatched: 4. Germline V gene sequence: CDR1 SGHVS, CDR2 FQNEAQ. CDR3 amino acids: CASSSRTGGHGYTF. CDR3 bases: TGTGCCAGCAGCTCTCGGACAGGGGGCCATGGCTACACCTTC.